The 5 T cell receptor beta chains below all came from one sample that was sequenced in a study of cytomegalovirus exposure and HLA in healthy donors. 60 Vbeta and 13 Jbeta primers were used in PCR. Data came from immunoSEQ multiplex PCR; TCRdb stores just in-frame clones and leaves some out. The sample lists 150,000 to 200,000 clones, about three quarters occurring once. The sequencing sample was made of PBMCs. These receptors were taken from a woman between 40 and 50 years old in good health and CMV-seronegative.

The DNA of the CDR3 is TGTGCCAGCAGCTCGACTTTCAGCCTCTCCTACGAGCAGTACTTC. Its translation: CASSSTFSLSYEQYF. The rearrangement uses TRBV11-3 and TRBJ2-7; D gene ambiguous. Trimming took 4 bases from V and 0 from J, leaving 13 bases between them. CDR1 SGHNT and CDR2 YENEEA come from the germline V gene. The CDR3 sequence is 15 residues long. Complete variable domain (other parts from reference TRBV11-3 and TRBJ2-7): EAGVVQSPRYKIIEKKQPVAFWCNPISGHNTLYWYLQNLGQGPELLIRYENEEAVDDSQLPKDRFSAERLKGVDSTLKIQPAELGDSAVYLCASSSTFSLSYEQYFGPGTRLTVT.

The CDR3 DNA reads TGTGCCAGCAGCTTACTAGTTTCCTACAATGAGCAGTTCTTC. Amino acids: CASSLLVSYNEQFF. The chain combines TRBV11-3 with TRBJ2-1; D is uncertain. Germline lookup yields CDR1 SGHNT and CDR2 YENEEA. The CDR3 runs to 14 residues. V dropped 2 bases and J dropped 1 base, with 6 bases sitting between them.

J is TRBJ2-7 and V is TRBV6-1; D is perhaps TRBD2 (6 bases). Trimming cost V 5 bases and J 2 bases, with 13 bases left between them. CDR1 is MNHNS, CDR2 SASEGT, per germline. This CDR3 has 14 residues. CDR3 nucleotide sequence: TGTGCCAGCAGTATCGACGCGGGACCCTACGAGCAGTACGTC. Translated: CASSIDAGPYEQYV.

The chain couples TRBV7-2 to TRBJ1-2; D is unclear. Germline V lookup: CDR1 SGHTA, CDR2 FQGNSA. This CDR3 is 14 amino acids long. Trimming took 1 base from V and 5 from J, leaving 11 bases between them. The CDR3 loop reads CASSLGGSVYGYTF. DNA for the CDR3: TGTGCCAGCAGCTTAGGAGGCAGTGTTTATGGCTACACCTTC.

The J gene is TRBJ2-7, the V gene TRBV6-5; TRBD1 aligns across 11 bases. V shed 5 bases, J shed 9 bases, and the junction held 12 bases outside the gene matches. Germline V CDR1 and CDR2: MNHEY, SVGAGI. The CDR3 has 15 residues. The DNA for the CDR3 is TGTGCCAGCAGTCGAGGACAGGGGGCGGGGGAAGGGCAGTACTTC. Translation gives CASSRGQGAGEGQYF.